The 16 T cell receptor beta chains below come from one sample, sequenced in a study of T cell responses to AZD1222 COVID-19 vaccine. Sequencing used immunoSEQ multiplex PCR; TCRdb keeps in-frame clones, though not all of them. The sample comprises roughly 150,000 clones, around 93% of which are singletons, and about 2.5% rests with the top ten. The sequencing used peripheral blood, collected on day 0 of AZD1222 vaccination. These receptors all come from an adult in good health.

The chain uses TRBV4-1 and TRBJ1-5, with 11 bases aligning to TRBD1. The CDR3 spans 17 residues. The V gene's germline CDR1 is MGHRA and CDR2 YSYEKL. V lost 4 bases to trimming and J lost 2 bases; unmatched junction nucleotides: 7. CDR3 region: CASSLRTGGLGNQPQHF. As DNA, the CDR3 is TGCGCCAGCAGCCTACGGACAGGGGGCCTCGGCAATCAGCCCCAGCATTTT.

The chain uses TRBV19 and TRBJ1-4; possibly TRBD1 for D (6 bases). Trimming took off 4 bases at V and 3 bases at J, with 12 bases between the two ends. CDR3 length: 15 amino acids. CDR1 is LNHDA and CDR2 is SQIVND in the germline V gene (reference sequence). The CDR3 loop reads CASSRGQTSNEKLFF. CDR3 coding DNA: TGTGCCAGTAGTAGAGGACAGACTTCTAATGAAAAACTGTTTTTT.

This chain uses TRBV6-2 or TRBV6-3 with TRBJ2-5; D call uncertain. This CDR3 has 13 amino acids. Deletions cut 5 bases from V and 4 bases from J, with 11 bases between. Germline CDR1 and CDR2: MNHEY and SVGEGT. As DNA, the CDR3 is TGTGCCAGCAGTCTCGTGGAATCAGAGACCCAGTACTTC. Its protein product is CASSLVESETQYF.

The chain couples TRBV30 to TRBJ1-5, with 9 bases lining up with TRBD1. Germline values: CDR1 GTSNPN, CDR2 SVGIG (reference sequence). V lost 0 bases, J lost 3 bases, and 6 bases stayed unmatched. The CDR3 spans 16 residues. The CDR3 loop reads CAWSVQGQGFNQPQHF. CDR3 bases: TGTGCCTGGAGTGTACAGGGACAGGGCTTCAATCAGCCCCAGCATTTT.

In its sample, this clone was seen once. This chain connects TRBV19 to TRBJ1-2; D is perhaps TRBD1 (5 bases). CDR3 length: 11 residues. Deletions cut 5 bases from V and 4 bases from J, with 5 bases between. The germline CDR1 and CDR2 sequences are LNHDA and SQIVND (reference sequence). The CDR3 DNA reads TGTGCCAGTAGTCAGGGCTATGGCTACACCTTC. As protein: CASSQGYGYTF.

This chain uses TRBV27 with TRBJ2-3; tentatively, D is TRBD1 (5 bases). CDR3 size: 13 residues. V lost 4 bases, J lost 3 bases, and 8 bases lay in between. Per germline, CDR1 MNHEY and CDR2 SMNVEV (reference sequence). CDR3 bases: TGTGCCAGCAGTTCCAGGGAAACAGATACGCAGTATTTT. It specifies CASSSRETDTQYF.

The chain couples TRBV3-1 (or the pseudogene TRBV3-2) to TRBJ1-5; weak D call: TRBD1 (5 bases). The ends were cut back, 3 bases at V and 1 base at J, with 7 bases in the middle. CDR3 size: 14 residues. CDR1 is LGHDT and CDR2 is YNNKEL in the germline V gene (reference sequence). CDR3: CASSQRGSNQPQHF. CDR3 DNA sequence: TGTGCCAGCAGCCAGAGGGGAAGCAATCAGCCCCAGCATTTT.

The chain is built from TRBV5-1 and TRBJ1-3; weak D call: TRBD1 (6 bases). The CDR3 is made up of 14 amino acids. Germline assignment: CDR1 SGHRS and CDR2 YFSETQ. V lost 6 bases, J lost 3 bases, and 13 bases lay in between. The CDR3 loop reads CASTPKGDGNTIYF. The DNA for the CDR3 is TGCGCCAGCACCCCGAAGGGGGATGGAAACACCATATATTTT.

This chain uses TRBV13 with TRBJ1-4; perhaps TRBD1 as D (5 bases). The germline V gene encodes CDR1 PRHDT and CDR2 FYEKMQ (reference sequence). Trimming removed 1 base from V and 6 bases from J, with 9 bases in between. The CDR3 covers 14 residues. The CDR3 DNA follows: TGTGCCAGCAGCTTAGCGGGGGGGGATGAAAAACTGTTTTTT. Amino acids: CASSLAGGDEKLFF.

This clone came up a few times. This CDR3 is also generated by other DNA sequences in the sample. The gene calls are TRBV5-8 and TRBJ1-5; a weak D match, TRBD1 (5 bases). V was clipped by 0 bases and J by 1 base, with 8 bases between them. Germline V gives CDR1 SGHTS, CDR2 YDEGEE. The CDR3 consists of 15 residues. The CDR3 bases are TGTGCCAGCAGCTTGGGGGACTCGAGCAATCAGCCCCAGCATTTT. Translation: CASSLGDSSNQPQHF.

The CDR3 nucleotides read TGTGCCAGCTCCGAACGGGGACGGGACACTGAAGCTTTCTTT. Translated, it gives CASSERGRDTEAFF. The V and J genes are TRBV28 and TRBJ1-1; D may be TRBD1 (5 bases). Trimming took off 8 bases at V and 3 bases at J, with 16 bases between the two ends. The germline V gene encodes CDR1 MDHEN and CDR2 SYDVKM. The CDR3 totals 14 residues.

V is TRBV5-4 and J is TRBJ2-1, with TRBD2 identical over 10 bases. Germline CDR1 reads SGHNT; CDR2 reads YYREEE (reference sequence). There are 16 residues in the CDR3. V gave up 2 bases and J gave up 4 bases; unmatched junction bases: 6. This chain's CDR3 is CASSFPLAGAYNEQFF. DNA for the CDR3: TGTGCCAGCAGCTTCCCCCTAGCGGGAGCATACAATGAGCAGTTCTTC. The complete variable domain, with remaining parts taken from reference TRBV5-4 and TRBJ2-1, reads ETGVTQSPTHLIKTRGQQVTLRCSSQSGHNTVSWYQQALGQGPQFIFQYYREEENGRGNFPPRFSGLQFPNYSSELNVNALELDDSALYLCASSFPLAGAYNEQFFGPGTRLTVL.

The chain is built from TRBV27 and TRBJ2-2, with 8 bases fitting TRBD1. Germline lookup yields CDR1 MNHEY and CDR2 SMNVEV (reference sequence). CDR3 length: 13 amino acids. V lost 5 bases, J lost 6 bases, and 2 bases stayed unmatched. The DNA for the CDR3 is TGTGCCAGCAGTCAGGGGGCTTCCGGGGAGCTGTTTTTT. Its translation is CASSQGASGELFF.

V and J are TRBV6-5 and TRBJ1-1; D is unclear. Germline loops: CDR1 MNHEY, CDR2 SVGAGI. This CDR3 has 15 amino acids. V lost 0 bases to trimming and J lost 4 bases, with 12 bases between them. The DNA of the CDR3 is TGTGCCAGCAGTTACTCGGGGTGGGGAGGCACTGAAGCTTTCTTT. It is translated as CASSYSGWGGTEAFF.

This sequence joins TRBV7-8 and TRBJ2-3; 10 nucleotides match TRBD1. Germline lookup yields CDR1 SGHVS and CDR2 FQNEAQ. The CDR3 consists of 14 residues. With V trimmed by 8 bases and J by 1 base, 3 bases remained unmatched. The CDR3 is CASGTGEGTDTQYF. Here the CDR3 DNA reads TGTGCCAGCGGGACAGGGGAGGGCACAGATACGCAGTATTTT.

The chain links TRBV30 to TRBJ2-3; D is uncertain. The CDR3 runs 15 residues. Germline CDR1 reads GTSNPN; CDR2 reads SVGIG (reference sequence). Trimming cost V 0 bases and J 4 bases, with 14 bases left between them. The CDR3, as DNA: TGTGCCTGGAGTGTCTCTGGAATTACGGCAGATACGCAGTATTTT. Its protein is CAWSVSGITADTQYF.